The T cell receptor beta chain under discussion was sequenced for a study of T cell clusters in autoimmune cytopenias. Study-wide points: Clustering suggested that physiological T cell clusters were missing in primary autoimmune cytopenia patients.

TRB rearrangements were amplified by touch-down multiplex PCR with mixed TRB-A/B primers. TCRdb processed the multiplex PCR reads again and assigns one entry to each CDR3 protein, with no DNA. The listing records approximately 4,900 distinct CDR3 sequences. By frequency, this clonotype is medium-sized. As yet, its antigen is unknown. The CDR3 sequence is 14 residues long. Germline values: CDR1 SGHTA, CDR2 FQGNSA. TRB amplification used 250 ng of peripheral blood genomic DNA. This sample was shared with a second study, whose subject was T cell repertoires in aging, cancer and after chemotherapy. Per that study: Healthy donors lost TCR diversity with age mainly through richness, cancer patients through richness and evenness.

The TCR comes from a human donor with chronic lymphocytic leukemia. The donor label of this sample is uncertain. Sequences were obtained from peripheral blood. This rearrangement joins TRBV7-2 to TRBJ2-3; TCRdb names TRBD1, which stays unverified in the absence of DNA. Here the CDR3 reads CASSFQGATDTQYF.